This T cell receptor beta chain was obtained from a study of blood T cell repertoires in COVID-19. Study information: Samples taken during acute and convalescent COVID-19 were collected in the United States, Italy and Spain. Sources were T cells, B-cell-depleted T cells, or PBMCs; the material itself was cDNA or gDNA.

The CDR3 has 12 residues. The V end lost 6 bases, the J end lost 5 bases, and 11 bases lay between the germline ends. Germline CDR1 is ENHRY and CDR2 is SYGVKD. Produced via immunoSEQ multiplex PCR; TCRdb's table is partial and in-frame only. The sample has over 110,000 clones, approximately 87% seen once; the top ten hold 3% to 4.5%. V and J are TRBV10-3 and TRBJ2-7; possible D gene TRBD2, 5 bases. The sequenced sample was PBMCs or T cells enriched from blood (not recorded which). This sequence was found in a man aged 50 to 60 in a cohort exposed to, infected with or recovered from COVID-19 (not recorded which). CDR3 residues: CAISRERDEQYF. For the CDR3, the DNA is TGTGCCATCAGCCGGGAAAGGGACGAGCAGTACTTC.